This TCR beta chain originates from a study of monozygotic twins with cystic fibrosis. Libraries were prepared by immunoSEQ multiplex PCR; TCRdb keeps only in-frame clonotypes and omits some of them. In the table there are some 31,000 clones, 85% of which are singletons. Germline values: CDR1 LGHNT, CDR2 FRNRAP. J lost 8 bases, V lost 4 bases, and 10 bases had no gene match. The CDR3 extends over 15 amino acids. The rearrangement joins TRBV12-5 to TRBJ2-1, with 8 bases that match TRBD2. The source of this sequence is a girl aged 2-10 years with cystic fibrosis. The source material was blood. This CDR3 reads CASGSSGSEYHEQFF. DNA for the CDR3: TGTGCTAGTGGTTCAAGCGGGAGTGAGTACCATGAGCAGTTCTTC.